Sequencing of this T cell receptor beta chain was carried out in a study of blood T cell repertoires in COVID-19. Under the authors' procedure: Amplifying reference gene primers gave estimates of nucleated cell counts. Clones were read by immunoSEQ multiplex PCR, and TCRdb kept only the in-frame ones, dropping some. The DNA was the basis for D and trimming; V, J and clone size are from that table. Seen here are fewer than 400,000 clones, roughly 90% observed once, and the top ten hold around 18%. Germline assignment: CDR1 SEHNR and CDR2 FQNEAQ (reference sequence). CDR3 size: 11 residues. V lost 5 bases and J lost 5, with 6 bases in between.

The genes are TRBV7-9 and TRBJ1-1; D gene ambiguous. Sequences were obtained from PBMCs or T cells enriched from blood (not recorded which). This TCR derives from a woman aged 25-40 years who had recovered from COVID-19. This CDR3 reads CASSGRTEAFF. CDR3 nucleotides: TGTGCCAGCAGCGGGAGGACTGAAGCTTTCTTT.